The sample holds a few counts of the clone carrying this T cell receptor (beta chain). Its specificity is not known. These data belong to a study of T and B cells in COVID-19 patients. Study at large: About 90% of the roughly 20 active-infection patients had comorbidities associated with unfavorable COVID-19 outcome. Study-wide findings and caveats: Exclusive to the recovered cohort were roughly 2,300 TCR clusters, around 30 of them with low generation probability.

Trimming at V came to 5 bases and at J to 9 bases, leaving 12 bases not matched to a gene. This CDR3 spans 16 amino acids. Multiplex PCR with BIOMED2 TRB-A/B primer pools amplified TRB rearrangements. TCRdb fed the multiplex PCR reads into MiXCR, producing one record per CDR3 protein. In the table there are 20,000 or so distinct CDR3 sequences, about 30% of which are singletons. TRB was amplified from about 260-540 ng of blood genomic DNA. The TCR sequence derives from a human donor who had recovered from COVID-19. The chain recombines TRBV12-3 or TRBV12-4 with TRBJ1-6; TRBD1 matches 8 bases. Sequences were obtained from blood. The CDR3 DNA reads as TGTGCCAGCAGTCACGCGCGGGACAGGAGGGGTTCACCCCTCCACTTT. Translation gives CASSHARDRRGSPLHF.